A single sample gave rise to the 6 T cell receptor beta chains below, sequenced in a study of T-cell memory formation after mild COVID-19. In TCRdb, the 5' RACE reads were re-called with MiXCR into one record per CDR3 protein. The data contain roughly 200,000 distinct CDR3 sequences, around 19% of them singletons. Sequenced material: PBMCs or a T cell subset sorted from them (not recorded which). These TCRs come from an adult woman who had mild COVID-19 (a few samples of this study predate the infection). Cell type and time point are not known.

This clonotype was seen a few times. This rearrangement joins TRBV7-9 to TRBJ1-1; 12 bases fit TRBD1. Per the germline V gene, CDR1 is SEHNR and CDR2 is FQNEAQ (reference sequence). The trim removed 4 bases at V and 1 base at J, leaving 1 base unmatched. The CDR3 sequence is 15 residues long. This CDR3 is CASSSGQGANTEAFF. As DNA, the CDR3 is TGTGCCAGCAGCTCGGGACAGGGGGCGAACACTGAAGCTTTCTTT.

The sample holds a few counts of this clonotype. The chain carries TRBV5-1 and TRBJ2-3, with a weak D call TRBD1 (6 bases). V was pared by 2 bases and J by 6 bases, with 19 bases between. Germline V gene lookup returns CDR1 SGHRS and CDR2 YFSETQ. The CDR3 totals 16 residues. The chain's CDR3 is CASSFKPGHSRDTQYF. The CDR3 coding sequence is TGCGCCAGCAGCTTTAAACCGGGACACAGCCGGGATACGCAGTATTTT.

The V gene is TRBV7-2, the J gene TRBJ2-3; tentative D call: TRBD2 (6 bases). CDR3 length equals 19 residues. The ends were cut back, 1 base at V and 2 bases at J, with 22 bases in the middle. Germline CDR1 and CDR2: SGHTA and FQGNSA. CDR3 DNA: TGTGCCAGCAGCTTAGTTGGAGGGTTTGGGTCCGGCCTCACAGATACGCAGTATTTT. Translating gives CASSLVGGFGSGLTDTQYF.

This chain uses TRBV7-2 with TRBJ1-2, with unresolved D. CDR3 length: 14 amino acids. Germline V gene lookup returns CDR1 SGHTA and CDR2 FQGNSA. V shed 4 bases and J shed 4 bases, with 13 bases lying between them. The CDR3 coding sequence is TGTGCCAGCAGCTCGGGAAGCAGTCTCTATGGCTACACCTTC. Its protein product is CASSSGSSLYGYTF. Filled out from reference TRBV7-2 and TRBJ1-2, the complete variable domain reads GAGVSQSPSNKVTEKGKDVELRCDPISGHTALYWYRQSLGQGLEFLIYFQGNSAPDKSGLPSDRFSAERTGGSVSTLTIQRTQQEDSAVYLCASSSGSSLYGYTFGSGTRLTVV.

The rearrangement links TRBV20-1 to TRBJ2-3; 8 nucleotides agree with TRBD2. This CDR3 has 13 amino acids. J lost 2 bases, V lost 3 bases, and 1 base had no gene match. CDR1 and CDR2 from the germline V gene are DFQATT and SNEGSKA (reference sequence). For the CDR3, the DNA is TGCAGTGCTAGCGGGGGGGCCACAGATACGCAGTATTTT. Translating it yields CSASGGATDTQYF.

In nucleotides, the CDR3 is TGCGCCAGCAGCTTGCAGGGACTCCCGCGCGCCGGGGAGCTGTTTTTT. Translated: CASSLQGLPRAGELFF. The chain combines TRBV5-1 with TRBJ2-2, with TRBD2 as a possible D gene (6 bases). This CDR3 is 16 amino acids long. The V gene lost 1 base and the J gene lost 6 bases, with 16 bases spanning the gap. Looked up from germline, CDR1 is SGHRS and CDR2 is YFSETQ.